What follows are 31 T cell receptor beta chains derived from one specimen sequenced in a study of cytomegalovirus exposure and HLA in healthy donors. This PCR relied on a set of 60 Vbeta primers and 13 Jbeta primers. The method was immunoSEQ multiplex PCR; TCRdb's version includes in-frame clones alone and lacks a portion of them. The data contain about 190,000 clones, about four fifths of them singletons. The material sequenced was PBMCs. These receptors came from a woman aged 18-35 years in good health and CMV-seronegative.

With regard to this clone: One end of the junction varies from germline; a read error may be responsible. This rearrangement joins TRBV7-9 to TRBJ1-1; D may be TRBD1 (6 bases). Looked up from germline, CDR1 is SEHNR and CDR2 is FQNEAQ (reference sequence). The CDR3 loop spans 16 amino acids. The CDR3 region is CSSKAGVGVSDTEAFF. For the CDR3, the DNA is TGTTCCAGCAAGGCAGGGGTAGGCGTGTCGGACACTGAAGCTTTCTTT.

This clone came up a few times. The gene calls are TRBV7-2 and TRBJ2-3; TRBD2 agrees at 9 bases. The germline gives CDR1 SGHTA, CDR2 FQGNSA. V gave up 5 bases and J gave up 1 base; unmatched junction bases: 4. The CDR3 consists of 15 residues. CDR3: CASSRSGSRTDTQYF. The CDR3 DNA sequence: TGTGCCAGCAGCCGTAGCGGGAGTCGCACAGATACGCAGTATTTT.

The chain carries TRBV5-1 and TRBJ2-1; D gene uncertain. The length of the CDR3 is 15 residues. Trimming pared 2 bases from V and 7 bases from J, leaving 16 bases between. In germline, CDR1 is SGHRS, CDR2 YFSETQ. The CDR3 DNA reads TGCGCCAGCAGCTTCCGGGTCCAGAGAGGAAATGAGCAGTTCTTC. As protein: CASSFRVQRGNEQFF.

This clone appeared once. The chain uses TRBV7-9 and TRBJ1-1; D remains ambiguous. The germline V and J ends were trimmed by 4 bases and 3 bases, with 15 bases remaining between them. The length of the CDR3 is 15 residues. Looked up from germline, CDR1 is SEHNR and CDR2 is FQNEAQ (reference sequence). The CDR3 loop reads CASSSIGALYTEAFF. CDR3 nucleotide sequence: TGTGCCAGCAGCTCTATAGGAGCGTTGTACACTGAAGCTTTCTTT.

This CDR3 is CASSQGTSGSPTDTQYF. Here the CDR3 DNA reads TGCGCCAGCAGCCAAGGGACTAGCGGGAGCCCCACAGATACGCAGTATTTT. This chain uses TRBV5-1 with TRBJ2-3; TRBD2 aligns across 14 bases. V was pared by 4 bases and J by 2 bases, with 6 bases of the junction left unmatched. Per the germline V gene, CDR1 is SGHRS and CDR2 is YFSETQ. CDR3 length equals 17 residues.

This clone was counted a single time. The CDR3 bases are TGTGCCAGCAGTAGGGGACAGGAGAACACTGAAGCTTTCTTT. Residues: CASSRGQENTEAFF. The chain links TRBV6-5 to TRBJ1-1, with 8 bases matching TRBD1. The CDR3 contains 14 residues. V lost 5 bases, J lost 1 base, and 3 bases stayed unmatched. Germline V gene data show CDR1 as MNHEY and CDR2 as SVGAGI.

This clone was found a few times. For the CDR3, the DNA is TGTGCCAGTAGCGGCATAGCCATCACCGGGGAGCTGTTTTTT. Protein: CASSGIAITGELFF. The V call is TRBV19, the J call TRBJ2-2; D gene unclear. The CDR3 runs to 14 residues. Germline V CDR1 and CDR2: LNHDA, SQIVND (reference sequence). V was pared by 6 bases and J by 4 bases, with 12 bases between.

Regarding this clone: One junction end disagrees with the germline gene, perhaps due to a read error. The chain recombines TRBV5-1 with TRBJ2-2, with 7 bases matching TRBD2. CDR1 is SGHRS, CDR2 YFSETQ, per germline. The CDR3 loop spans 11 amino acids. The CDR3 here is CASSAGTTLKF. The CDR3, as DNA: TGCGCCAGCAGCGCTGGGACTACATTAAAATTT.

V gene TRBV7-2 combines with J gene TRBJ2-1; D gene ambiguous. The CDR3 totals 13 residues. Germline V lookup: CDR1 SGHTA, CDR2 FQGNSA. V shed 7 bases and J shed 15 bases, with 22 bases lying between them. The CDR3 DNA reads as TGTGCCAGCACCACGGGTAGCCCTACCGCTACGTTCTTC. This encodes CASTTGSPTATFF. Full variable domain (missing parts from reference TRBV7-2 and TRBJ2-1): GAGVSQSPSNKVTEKGKDVELRCDPISGHTALYWYRQSLGQGLEFLIYFQGNSAPDKSGLPSDRFSAERTGGSVSTLTIQRTQQEDSAVYLCASTTGSPTATFFGPGTRLTVL.

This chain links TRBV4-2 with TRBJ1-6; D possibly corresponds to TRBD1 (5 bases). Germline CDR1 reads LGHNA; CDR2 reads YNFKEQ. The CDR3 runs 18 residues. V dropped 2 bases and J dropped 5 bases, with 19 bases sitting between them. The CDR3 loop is CASSQPGEEATDNSPLHF. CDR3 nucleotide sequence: TGTGCCAGCAGCCAACCGGGGGAAGAGGCCACGGATAATTCACCCCTCCACTTT.

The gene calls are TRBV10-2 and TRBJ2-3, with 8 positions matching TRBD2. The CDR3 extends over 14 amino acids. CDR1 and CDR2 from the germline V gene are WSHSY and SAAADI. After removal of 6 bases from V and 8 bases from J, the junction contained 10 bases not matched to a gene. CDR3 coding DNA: TGCGCCAGCAGGGTAGCGGGGCCTGGGAGTACGCAGTATTTT. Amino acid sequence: CASRVAGPGSTQYF.

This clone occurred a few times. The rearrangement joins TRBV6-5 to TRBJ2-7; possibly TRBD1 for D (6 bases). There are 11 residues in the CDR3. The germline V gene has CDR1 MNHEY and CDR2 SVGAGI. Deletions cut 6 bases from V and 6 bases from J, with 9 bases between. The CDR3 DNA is TGTGCCAGCAGAGTCAGGGGCGAGCAGTACTTC. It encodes CASRVRGEQYF.

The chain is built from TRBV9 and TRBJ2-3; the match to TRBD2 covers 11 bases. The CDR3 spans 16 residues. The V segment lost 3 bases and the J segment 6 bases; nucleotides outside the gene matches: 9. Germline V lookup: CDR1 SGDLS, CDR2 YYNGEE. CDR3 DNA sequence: TGTGCCAGCAGCGCCGAACTAGCGGGAGTAGTGGATACGCAGTATTTT. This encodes CASSAELAGVVDTQYF. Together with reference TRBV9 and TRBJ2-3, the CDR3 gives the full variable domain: DSGVTQTPKHLITATGQRVTLRCSPRSGDLSVYWYQQSLDQGLQFLIQYYNGEERAKGNILERFSAQQFPDLHSELNLSSLELGDSALYFCASSAELAGVVDTQYFGPGTRLTVL.

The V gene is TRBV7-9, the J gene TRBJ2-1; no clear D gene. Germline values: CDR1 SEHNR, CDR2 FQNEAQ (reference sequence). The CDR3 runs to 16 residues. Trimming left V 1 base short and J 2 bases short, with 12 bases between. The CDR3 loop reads CASSLGQMSAYNEQFF. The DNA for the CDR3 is TGTGCCAGCAGCTTAGGTCAGATGTCCGCCTACAATGAGCAGTTCTTC.

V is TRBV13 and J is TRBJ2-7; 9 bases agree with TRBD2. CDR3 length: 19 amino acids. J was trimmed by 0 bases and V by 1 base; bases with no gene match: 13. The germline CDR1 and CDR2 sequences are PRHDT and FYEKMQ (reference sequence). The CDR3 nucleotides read TGTGCCAGCAGCTTAGCTAGTAATAGTTGGGGACTAGCCTCCTACGAGCAGTACTTC. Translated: CASSLASNSWGLASYEQYF.

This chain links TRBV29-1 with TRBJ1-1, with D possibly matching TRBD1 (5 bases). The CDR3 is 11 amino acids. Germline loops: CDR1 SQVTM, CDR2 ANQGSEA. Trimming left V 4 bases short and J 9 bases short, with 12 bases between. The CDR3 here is CSVVRGEKAFF. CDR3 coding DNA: TGCAGCGTTGTAAGGGGTGAGAAAGCTTTCTTT. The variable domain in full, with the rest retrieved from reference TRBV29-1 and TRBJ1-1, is SAVISQKPSRDICQRGTSLTIQCQVDSQVTMMFWYRQQPGQSLTLIATANQGSEATYESGFVIDKFPISRPNLTFSTLTVSNMSPEDSSIYLCSVVRGEKAFFGQGTRLTVV.

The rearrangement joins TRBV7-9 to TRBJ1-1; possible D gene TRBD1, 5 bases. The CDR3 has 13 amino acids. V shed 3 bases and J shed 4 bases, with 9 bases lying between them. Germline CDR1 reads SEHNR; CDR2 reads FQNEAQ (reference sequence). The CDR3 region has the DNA TGTGCCAGCAGCTTCCAGGGTGTCACTGAAGCTTTCTTT. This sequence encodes CASSFQGVTEAFF.

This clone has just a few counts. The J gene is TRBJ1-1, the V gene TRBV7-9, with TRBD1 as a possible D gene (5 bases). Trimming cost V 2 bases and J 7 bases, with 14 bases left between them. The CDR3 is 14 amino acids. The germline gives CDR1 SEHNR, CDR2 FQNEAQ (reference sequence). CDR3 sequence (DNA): TGTGCCAGCAGCTTACGAAGCCCGGACAATGAAGCTTTCTTT. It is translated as CASSLRSPDNEAFF.

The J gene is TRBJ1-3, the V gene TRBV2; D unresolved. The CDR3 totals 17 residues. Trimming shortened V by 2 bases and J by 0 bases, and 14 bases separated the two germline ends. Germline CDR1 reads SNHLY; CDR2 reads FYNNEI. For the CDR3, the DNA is TGTGCCAGCAGTGAATCCTACCCTCCAAACTCTGGAAACACCATATATTTT. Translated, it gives CASSESYPPNSGNTIYF.

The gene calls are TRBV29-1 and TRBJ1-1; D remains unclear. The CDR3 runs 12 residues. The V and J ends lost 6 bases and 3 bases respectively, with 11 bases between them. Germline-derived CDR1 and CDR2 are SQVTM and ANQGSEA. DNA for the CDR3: TGCAGCGTGGGAGCGTCGGACACTGAAGCTTTCTTT. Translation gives CSVGASDTEAFF.

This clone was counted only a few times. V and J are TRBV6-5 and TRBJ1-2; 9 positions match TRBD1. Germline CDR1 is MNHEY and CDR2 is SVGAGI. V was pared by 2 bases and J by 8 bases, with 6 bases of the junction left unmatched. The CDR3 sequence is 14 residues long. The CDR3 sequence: CASSYGTGQGGYTF. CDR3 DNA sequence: TGTGCCAGCAGTTACGGGACGGGACAGGGAGGCTACACCTTC.

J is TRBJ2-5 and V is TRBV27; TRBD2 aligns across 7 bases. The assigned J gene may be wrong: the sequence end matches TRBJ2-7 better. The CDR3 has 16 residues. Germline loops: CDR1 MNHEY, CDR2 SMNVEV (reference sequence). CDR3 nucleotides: TGTGCCAGCAGTCCCTCAGCGGGGCCAAGCTCCTACGAGCAGTACTTC. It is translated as CASSPSAGPSSYEQYF.

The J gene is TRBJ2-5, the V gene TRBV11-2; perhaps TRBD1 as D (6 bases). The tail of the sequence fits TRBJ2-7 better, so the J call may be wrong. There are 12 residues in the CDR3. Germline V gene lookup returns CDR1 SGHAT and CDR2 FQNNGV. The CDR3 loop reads CASSQTGYEQYF. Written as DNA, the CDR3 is TGTGCCAGCAGCCAGACAGGCTACGAGCAGTACTTC.

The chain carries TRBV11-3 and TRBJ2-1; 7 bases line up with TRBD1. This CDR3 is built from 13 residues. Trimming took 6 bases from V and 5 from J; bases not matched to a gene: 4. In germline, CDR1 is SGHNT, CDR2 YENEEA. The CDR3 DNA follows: TGTGCCAGCAGAGACAGGGATCACAATGAGCAGTTCTTC. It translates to CASRDRDHNEQFF.

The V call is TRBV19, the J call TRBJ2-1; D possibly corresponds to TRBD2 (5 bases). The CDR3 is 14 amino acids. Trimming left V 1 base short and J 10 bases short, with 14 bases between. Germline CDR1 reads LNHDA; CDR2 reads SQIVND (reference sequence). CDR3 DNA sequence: TGTGCCAGTAGTATAGCCCCCAACGGCGGGGAGCAGTTCTTC. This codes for CASSIAPNGGEQFF.

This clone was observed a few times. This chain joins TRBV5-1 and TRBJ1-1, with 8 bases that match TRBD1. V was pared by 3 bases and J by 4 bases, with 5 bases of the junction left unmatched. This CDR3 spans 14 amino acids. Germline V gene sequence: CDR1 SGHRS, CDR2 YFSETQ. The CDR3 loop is CASSWRTGSTEAFF. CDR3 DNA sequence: TGCGCCAGCAGCTGGCGGACAGGGAGCACTGAAGCTTTCTTT.

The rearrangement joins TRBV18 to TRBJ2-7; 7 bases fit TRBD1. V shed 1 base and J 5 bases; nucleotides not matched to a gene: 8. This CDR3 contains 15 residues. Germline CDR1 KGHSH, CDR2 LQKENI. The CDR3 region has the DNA TGTGCCAGCTCACCACAGGGGGCAGGGCGGAACGAGCAGTACTTC. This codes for CASSPQGAGRNEQYF.

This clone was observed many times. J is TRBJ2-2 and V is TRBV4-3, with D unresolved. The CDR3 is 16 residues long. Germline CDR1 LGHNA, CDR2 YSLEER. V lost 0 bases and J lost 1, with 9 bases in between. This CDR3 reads CASSQDFPGNTGELFF. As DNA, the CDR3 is TGCGCCAGCAGCCAAGATTTCCCAGGGAACACCGGGGAGCTGTTTTTT.

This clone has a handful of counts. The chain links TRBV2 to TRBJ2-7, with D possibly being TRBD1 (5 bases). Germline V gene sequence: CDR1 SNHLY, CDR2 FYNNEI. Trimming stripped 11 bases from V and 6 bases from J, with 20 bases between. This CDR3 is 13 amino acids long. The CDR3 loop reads CAGNRQGRGEQYV. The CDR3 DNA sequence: TGTGCCGGTAATAGGCAGGGTAGAGGCGAGCAGTACGTC.

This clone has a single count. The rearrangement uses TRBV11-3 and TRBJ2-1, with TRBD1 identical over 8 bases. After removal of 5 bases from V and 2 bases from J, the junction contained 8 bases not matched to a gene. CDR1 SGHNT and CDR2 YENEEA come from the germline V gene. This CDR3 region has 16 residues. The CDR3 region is CASSPDRGFTYNEQFF. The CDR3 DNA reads TGTGCCAGCAGCCCCGACAGGGGTTTCACCTACAATGAGCAGTTCTTC.

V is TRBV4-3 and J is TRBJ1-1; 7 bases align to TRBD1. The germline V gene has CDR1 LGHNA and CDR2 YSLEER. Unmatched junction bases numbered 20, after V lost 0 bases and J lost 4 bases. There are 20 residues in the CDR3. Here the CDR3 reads CASSQDWAKGTVRVGTEAFF. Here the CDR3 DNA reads TGCGCCAGCAGCCAAGATTGGGCCAAGGGGACAGTACGAGTTGGCACTGAAGCTTTCTTT.